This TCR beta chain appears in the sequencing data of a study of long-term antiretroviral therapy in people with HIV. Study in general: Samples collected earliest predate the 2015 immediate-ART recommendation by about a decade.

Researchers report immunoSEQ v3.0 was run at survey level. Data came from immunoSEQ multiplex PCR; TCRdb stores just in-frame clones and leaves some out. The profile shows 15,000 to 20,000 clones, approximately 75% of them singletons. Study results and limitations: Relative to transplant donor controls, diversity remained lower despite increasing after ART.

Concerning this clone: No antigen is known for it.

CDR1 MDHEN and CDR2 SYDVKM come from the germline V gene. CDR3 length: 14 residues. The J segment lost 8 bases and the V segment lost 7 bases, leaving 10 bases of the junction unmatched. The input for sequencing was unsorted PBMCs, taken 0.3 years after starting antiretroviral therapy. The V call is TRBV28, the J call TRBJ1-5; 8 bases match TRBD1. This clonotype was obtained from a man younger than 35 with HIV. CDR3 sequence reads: CASTPAGGIKPQHF. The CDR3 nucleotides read TGTGCCAGCACCCCGGCAGGGGGCATCAAGCCCCAGCATTTT.